These 25 T cell receptor beta chains were sequenced from one sample in a study of OX40 agonist ivuxolimab in advanced cancers. The method behind the library was the immunoSEQ multiplex PCR assay. TCRdb re-hosts the immuneACCESS table, in-frame sequences only. Its copies lack some clones; in the studies checked, an unresolved V gene accounts for under half of them, and the cause for the rest is not known. Here the sample has about 76,000 clones; approximately 85% occur a single time. Roughly 6% of the sample is held by the ten biggest clonotypes. The sample was CD4+ or CD8+ T cells sorted from blood, taken in a trial of the OX40 agonist ivuxolimab. These receptors came from an adult with an advanced solid tumor such as melanoma, head and neck, liver or kidney cancer.

V and J are TRBV18 and TRBJ1-1; D not certain. Trimming shortened V by 6 bases and J by 0 bases, and 8 bases separated the two germline ends. There are 13 residues in the CDR3. Germline CDR1 reads KGHSH; CDR2 reads LQKENI. The CDR3 loop reads CASSPDLNTEAFF. CDR3 bases: TGTGCCAGCTCCCCGGACTTGAACACTGAAGCTTTCTTT.

The chain couples TRBV11-1 to TRBJ2-3; weak D call: TRBD2 (5 bases). CDR3 length equals 16 residues. The germline CDR1 and CDR2 sequences are SGHAT and FQDESV (reference sequence). Trimming left V 5 bases short and J 4 bases short, with 19 bases between. CDR3 loop: CASSPIPAVIPDTQYF. Here the CDR3 DNA reads TGTGCCAGCAGCCCGATTCCAGCGGTGATCCCAGATACGCAGTATTTT.

The rearrangement joins TRBV11-2 to TRBJ2-1, with 11 nucleotides matching TRBD2. This CDR3 contains 16 residues. Losses at the gene ends were 5 bases for V and 10 bases for J; bases not matched to a gene: 13. Germline V gene lookup returns CDR1 SGHAT and CDR2 FQNNGV. CDR3 DNA sequence: TGTGCCAGCAGCCCTCCCTCTCTAGCGGGGGGCGGGGAGCAGTTCTTC. It encodes CASSPPSLAGGGEQFF.

The chain joins TRBV30 to TRBJ1-2; 9 bases agree with TRBD1. With V trimmed by 4 bases and J by 4 bases, 13 bases remained unmatched. The CDR3 covers 16 residues. Germline assignment: CDR1 GTSNPN and CDR2 SVGIG (reference sequence). Here the CDR3 reads CAWKGQGSGIGYGYTF. The CDR3 nucleotides read TGTGCCTGGAAGGGACAGGGCAGTGGTATTGGCTATGGCTACACCTTC.

The rearrangement joins TRBV29-1 to TRBJ2-7; 7 nucleotides match TRBD2. Looked up from germline, CDR1 is SQVTM and CDR2 is ANQGSEA. V was pared by 0 bases and J by 2 bases, with 10 bases of the junction left unmatched. The CDR3 has 16 residues. Here the CDR3 reads CSVEDPKGGDTYEQYF. In nucleotides, the CDR3 is TGCAGCGTTGAAGACCCAAAGGGAGGGGATACCTACGAGCAGTACTTC.

The chain has TRBV27 and TRBJ2-5, with D perhaps matching TRBD1 or TRBD2 (6 bases each). Germline V gene data show CDR1 as MNHEY and CDR2 as SMNVEV (reference sequence). The ends were cut back, 7 bases at V and 2 bases at J, with 17 bases in the middle. CDR3 size: 15 residues. In DNA form, the CDR3 reads TGTGCCAGCAAGTTGGACAGAGGACTACAAGAGACCCAGTACTTC. This sequence encodes CASKLDRGLQETQYF.

The gene calls are TRBV19 and TRBJ1-2; D is perhaps TRBD1 (6 bases). V lost 6 bases and J lost 3, with 17 bases in between. In germline, CDR1 is LNHDA, CDR2 SQIVND (reference sequence). The CDR3 sequence is 15 residues long. CDR3: CASRTQGITDYGYTF. CDR3 sequence (DNA): TGTGCCAGTAGGACGCAGGGGATAACGGACTATGGCTACACCTTC.

DNA of the CDR3: TGTGCCAGCAGCCCGCCACTAGCGGGATACAATGAGCAGTTCTTC. It is translated as CASSPPLAGYNEQFF. This sequence joins TRBV11-2 and TRBJ2-1, with 10 bases that match TRBD2. CDR1 is SGHAT, CDR2 FQNNGV, per germline. V lost 5 bases, J lost 4 bases, and 5 bases stayed unmatched. There are 15 residues in the CDR3.

V usage is TRBV6-4 and J usage is TRBJ1-2; no clear D. V shed 10 bases and J shed 3 bases, with 9 bases lying between them. The V gene's germline CDR1 is MRHNA and CDR2 SNTAGT. CDR3 length equals 11 residues. This CDR3 is CATTPYYGYTF. The CDR3 coding sequence is TGTGCCACCACCCCTTACTATGGCTACACCTTC.

The chain carries TRBV6-5 and TRBJ2-7; TRBD1 or TRBD2 may be the D gene (5 bases each). CDR1 and CDR2 from the germline V gene are MNHEY and SVGAGI. CDR3 length: 15 residues. Trimming removed 4 bases at V and 5 bases at J, with 18 bases between. CDR3 protein: CASSSLRRRDHEQYF. The CDR3 DNA reads TGTGCCAGCAGTTCCCTAAGGCGCCGGGACCACGAGCAGTACTTC.

This sequence joins TRBV12-5 and TRBJ1-5; D is possibly TRBD1 (6 bases). CDR3 length: 16 residues. V gave up 6 bases and J gave up 0 bases, with 15 bases separating them. Germline V gene data show CDR1 as LGHNT and CDR2 as FRNRAP. The CDR3, as DNA: TGTGCTAGTGGGCCCCTTGGGGGACATAGCAATCAGCCCCAGCATTTT. Translation: CASGPLGGHSNQPQHF.

This chain connects TRBV19 to TRBJ2-5, with 8 nucleotides matching TRBD1. Near its end, the DNA agrees better with TRBJ2-7, so the J call may be wrong. Germline-derived CDR1 and CDR2 are LNHDA and SQIVND (reference sequence). CDR3 length: 14 amino acids. The CDR3 protein is CASSPDWTGYEQYF. The CDR3 nucleotides read TGTGCCAGTAGTCCAGACTGGACAGGGTACGAGCAGTACTTC.

This sequence joins TRBV6-5 and TRBJ2-7; no definite D call. Per germline, CDR1 MNHEY and CDR2 SVGAGI. With 0 bases removed from V and 0 bases from J, the gap between germline ends came to 9 bases. CDR3 length equals 15 residues. The CDR3 bases are TGTGCCAGCAGTTACTCTGTATCTAGCTCCTACGAGCAGTACTTC. The encoded protein is CASSYSVSSSYEQYF.

The chain recombines TRBV6-4 with TRBJ2-1; 12 bases line up with TRBD2. CDR1 and CDR2 (germline): MRHNA, SNTAGT. V dropped 8 bases and J dropped 7; count of bases not matched to a gene: 9. The CDR3 has 15 residues. CDR3 sequence reads: CASRSTSGRMNEQFF. CDR3 sequence (DNA): TGTGCCAGCCGATCGACTAGCGGGAGAATGAATGAGCAGTTCTTC.

This clone was recorded a few times. The rearrangement joins TRBV20-1 to TRBJ2-1, with D perhaps matching TRBD1 (8 bases). V lost 6 bases to trimming and J lost 14 bases, with 17 bases between them. Germline lookup yields CDR1 DFQATT and CDR2 SNEGSKA (reference sequence). The CDR3 has 11 residues. The CDR3 DNA reads TGCAGTGCCAAACAGGGGGGGTACGAGTTCTTC. It codes for CSAKQGGYEFF.

V gene TRBV6-1 combines with J gene TRBJ2-7; D gene unclear. Germline lookup yields CDR1 MNHNS and CDR2 SASEGT. Between the trimmed V and J ends, which lost 7 bases and 0 bases, there was a span of 13 bases. This CDR3 has 14 residues. CDR3 in DNA: TGTGCCAGCACTTTAAGGCAGAGCTCCTACGAGCAGTACTTC. Residues: CASTLRQSSYEQYF.

The V gene is TRBV6-1, the J gene TRBJ1-6; D is perhaps TRBD1 (6 bases). The CDR3 consists of 12 residues. Between the trimmed V and J ends, which lost 11 bases and 7 bases, there was a span of 12 bases. Germline V lookup: CDR1 MNHNS, CDR2 SASEGT. The CDR3 loop is CAGGARNSPLHF. CDR3 nucleotide sequence: TGTGCCGGGGGGGCTAGAAATTCACCCCTCCACTTT.

The chain carries TRBV4-3 and TRBJ2-3; TRBD2 aligns across 10 bases. V was clipped by 0 bases and J by 0 bases; unmatched bases: 3. Per germline, CDR1 LGHNA and CDR2 YSLEER. The CDR3 is 17 residues long. CDR3 in DNA: TGCGCCAGCAGCCAAGATCCAGCGGGGGGGAGCACAGATACGCAGTATTTT. It codes for CASSQDPAGGSTDTQYF.

The chain employs TRBV14 and TRBJ1-2; D is perhaps TRBD1 (5 bases). V was pared by 4 bases and J by 4 bases, with 16 bases between. This CDR3 region has 15 residues. The V gene's germline CDR1 is SGHDN and CDR2 FVKESK. The CDR3 spells CASSRQTGGVYGYTF. CDR3 nucleotide sequence: TGTGCCAGCAGCCGCCAGACGGGAGGGGTCTATGGCTACACCTTC.

The V and J genes are TRBV4-1 and TRBJ2-1; 9 bases agree with TRBD2. Germline lookup yields CDR1 MGHRA and CDR2 YSYEKL. The ends lost 1 base at V and 9 bases at J; junction bases unmatched: 7. This CDR3 has 15 amino acids. CDR3 nucleotide sequence: TGCGCCAGCAGCCAAGCGGATCGCGGGAGGGGTGAGCAGTTCTTC. Protein sequence: CASSQADRGRGEQFF.

The chain employs TRBV7-2 and TRBJ1-1, with D perhaps TRBD1 (6 bases). V shed 4 bases and J shed 5 bases, with 14 bases lying between them. Germline V gene lookup returns CDR1 SGHTA and CDR2 FQGNSA. This CDR3 comprises 14 residues. In nucleotides, the CDR3 is TGTGCCAGCAGCTCTACAGGGATGAGGACTGAAGCTTTCTTT. It is translated as CASSSTGMRTEAFF.

As DNA, the CDR3 is TGTGCCAGCAGCCCCACAGATACGCAGTATTTT. Amino acid sequence: CASSPTDTQYF. This chain uses TRBV7-9 with TRBJ2-3; no reliable D call. CDR1 is SEHNR and CDR2 is FQNEAQ in the germline V gene (reference sequence). V lost 5 bases, J lost 2 bases, and 2 bases lay in between. CDR3 length: 11 amino acids.

The V gene is TRBV19, the J gene TRBJ1-2; D is possibly TRBD1 (6 bases). This CDR3 is built from 15 residues. V was shortened by 3 bases and J by 6 bases, with 17 bases between the two germline ends. Germline V gene lookup returns CDR1 LNHDA and CDR2 SQIVND (reference sequence). The DNA for the CDR3 is TGTGCCAGTAGTATGTCTCAGGGGACGGGTGATGGCTACACCTTC. This sequence encodes CASSMSQGTGDGYTF.

This clone was seen once. The chain joins TRBV15 to TRBJ2-1; D is undetermined. CDR3 length: 16 residues. Trimming removed 0 bases from V and 0 bases from J, with 9 bases in between. Germline CDR1 is LNHNV and CDR2 is YYDKDF (reference sequence). In DNA, the CDR3 is TGTGCCACCAGCAGAGAGATGGTTGGCTCCTACAATGAGCAGTTCTTC. It yields the protein CATSREMVGSYNEQFF.

This chain joins TRBV5-6 and TRBJ1-2; D perhaps matches TRBD1 (5 bases). The CDR3 is 15 amino acids. V shed 5 bases and J shed 3 bases, with 17 bases lying between them. The germline CDR1 and CDR2 sequences are SGHDT and YYEEEE. Written as DNA, the CDR3 is TGTGCCAGCAGGATAGACAGAATTGGGGACTATGGCTACACCTTC. It codes for CASRIDRIGDYGYTF.